The sequence of this T cell receptor (beta chain) was determined in a study of T cells in Graves' hyperthyroidism and ophthalmopathy. Of note for this clonotype: A much larger clone lies one base from this, so it may be a read error.

The TCR beta CDR3 regions underwent amplification using RNA transcripts as the source. Primed by the HTBI set, a first-round RT-PCR was run on the TCR CDR3. One entry per CDR3 protein, called by TCRdb with MiXCR from the multiplex PCR reads. Among 550,000 to 650,000 distinct CDR3 sequences listed, approximately 15% were seen once. The specimen sequenced was blood. This TCR came from a young woman with Graves' hyperthyroidism that later progressed to Graves' ophthalmopathy.

The CDR3 DNA is TGTGCCAGCAGCCAAGATGGAGGGGGAGGGTCGAGCGATGGGCACTTCTTC. Its protein product is CASSQDGGGGSSDGHFF. The chain recombines TRBV4-2 with TRBJ2-1, with D tentatively TRBD2 (7 bases). CDR3 size: 17 residues. Germline CDR1 reads LGHNA; CDR2 reads YNFKEQ. Trimming left V 0 bases short and J 16 bases short, with 28 bases between.